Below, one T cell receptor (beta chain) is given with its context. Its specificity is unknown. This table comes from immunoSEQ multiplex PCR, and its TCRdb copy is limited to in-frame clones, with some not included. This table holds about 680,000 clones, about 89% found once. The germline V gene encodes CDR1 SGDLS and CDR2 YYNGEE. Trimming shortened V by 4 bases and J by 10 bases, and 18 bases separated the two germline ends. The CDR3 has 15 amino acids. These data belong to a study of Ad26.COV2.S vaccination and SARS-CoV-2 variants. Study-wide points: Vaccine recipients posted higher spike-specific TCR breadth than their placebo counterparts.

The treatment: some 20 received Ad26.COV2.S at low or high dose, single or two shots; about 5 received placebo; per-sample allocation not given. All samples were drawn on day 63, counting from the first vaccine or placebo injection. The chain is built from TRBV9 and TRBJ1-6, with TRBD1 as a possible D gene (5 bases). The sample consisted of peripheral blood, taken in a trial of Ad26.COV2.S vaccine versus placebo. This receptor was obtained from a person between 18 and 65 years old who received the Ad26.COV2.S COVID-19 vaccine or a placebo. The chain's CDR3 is CASSPESRGDSPLHF. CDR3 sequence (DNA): TGTGCCAGCAGCCCCGAGAGTAGGGGAGACTCACCCCTCCACTTT. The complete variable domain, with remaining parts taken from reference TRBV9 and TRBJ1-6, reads DSGVTQTPKHLITATGQRVTLRCSPRSGDLSVYWYQQSLDQGLQFLIQYYNGEERAKGNILERFSAQQFPDLHSELNLSSLELGDSALYFCASSPESRGDSPLHFGNGTRLTVT.